This TCR beta chain originates from a study of cytomegalovirus exposure and HLA in healthy donors. Comment on this clone: Relative to the germline gene, one junction end is altered; a read error may explain this.

The donors gave bone marrow, and they were healthy. Both 60 Vbeta primers and 13 Jbeta primers went into the PCR. The repertoire was sequenced with immunoSEQ multiplex PCR; TCRdb's copy has only in-frame clones and lacks some. Among about 180,000 clones listed, about 85% were seen once. This sequence was found in a girl between 5 and 17 years old in good health and CMV-seropositive. The sequencing input was PBMCs.

CDR3: CSVDSRRTGRNF. The DNA for the CDR3 is TGCAGCGTTGATTCGCGTCGGACAGGACGTAATTTT. The V gene is TRBV29-1, the J gene TRBJ2-3; 7 bases match TRBD1. The CDR3 has 12 residues. Germline V CDR1 and CDR2: SQVTM, ANQGSEA.